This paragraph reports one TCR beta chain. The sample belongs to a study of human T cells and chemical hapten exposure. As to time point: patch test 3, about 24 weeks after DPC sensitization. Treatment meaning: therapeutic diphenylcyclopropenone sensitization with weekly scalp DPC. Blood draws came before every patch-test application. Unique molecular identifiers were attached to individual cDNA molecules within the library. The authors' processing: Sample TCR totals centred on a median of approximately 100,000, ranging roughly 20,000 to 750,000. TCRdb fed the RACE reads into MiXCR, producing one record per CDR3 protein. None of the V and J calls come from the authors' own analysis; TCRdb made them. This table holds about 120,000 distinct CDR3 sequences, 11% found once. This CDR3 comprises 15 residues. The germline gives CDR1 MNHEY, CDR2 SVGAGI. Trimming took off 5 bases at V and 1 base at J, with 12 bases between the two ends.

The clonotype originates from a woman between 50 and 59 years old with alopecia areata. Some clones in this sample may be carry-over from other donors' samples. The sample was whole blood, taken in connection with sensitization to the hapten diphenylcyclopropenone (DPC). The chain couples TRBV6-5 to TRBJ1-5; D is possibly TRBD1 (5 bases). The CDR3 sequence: CASSPLGESNQPQHF. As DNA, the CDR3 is TGTGCCAGCAGTCCCCTAGGGGAGAGCAATCAGCCCCAGCATTTT.